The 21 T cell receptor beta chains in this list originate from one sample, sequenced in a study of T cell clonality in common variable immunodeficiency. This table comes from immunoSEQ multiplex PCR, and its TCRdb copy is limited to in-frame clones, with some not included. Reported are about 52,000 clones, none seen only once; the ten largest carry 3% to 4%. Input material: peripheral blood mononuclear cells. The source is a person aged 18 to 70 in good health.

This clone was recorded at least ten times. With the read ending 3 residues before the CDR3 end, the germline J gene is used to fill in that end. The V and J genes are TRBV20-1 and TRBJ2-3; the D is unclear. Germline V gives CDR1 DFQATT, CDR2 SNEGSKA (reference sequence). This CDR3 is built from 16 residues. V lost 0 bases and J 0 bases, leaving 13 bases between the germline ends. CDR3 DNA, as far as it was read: TGCAGTGCTAGAGATCGGCGACACACTAGCACAGATACG. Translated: CSARDRRHTSTDT. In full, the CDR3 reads CSARDRRHTSTDTQYF.

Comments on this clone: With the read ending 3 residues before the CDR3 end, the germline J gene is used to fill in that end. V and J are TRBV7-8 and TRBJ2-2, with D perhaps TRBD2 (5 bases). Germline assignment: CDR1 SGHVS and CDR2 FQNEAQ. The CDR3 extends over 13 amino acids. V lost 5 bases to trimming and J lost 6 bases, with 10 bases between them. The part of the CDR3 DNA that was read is TGTGCCAGCAGCCCTACTAGAGCCGGGGAG. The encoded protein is CASSPTRAGE. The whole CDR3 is CASSPTRAGELFF. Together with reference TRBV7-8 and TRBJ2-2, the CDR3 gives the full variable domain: GAGVSQSPRYKVAKRGQDVALRCDPISGHVSLFWYQQALGQGPEFLTYFQNEAQLDKSGLPSDRFFAERPEGSVSTLKIQRTQQEDSAVYLCASSPTRAGELFFGEGSRLTVL.

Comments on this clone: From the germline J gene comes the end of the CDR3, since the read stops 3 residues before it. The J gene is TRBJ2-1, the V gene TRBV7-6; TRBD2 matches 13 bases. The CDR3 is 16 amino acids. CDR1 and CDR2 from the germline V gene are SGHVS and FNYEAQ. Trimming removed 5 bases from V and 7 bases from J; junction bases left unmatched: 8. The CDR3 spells CASSILGTSGINEQFF. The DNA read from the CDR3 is TGTGCCAGCAGCATTCTCGGGACTAGCGGGATAAATGAG.

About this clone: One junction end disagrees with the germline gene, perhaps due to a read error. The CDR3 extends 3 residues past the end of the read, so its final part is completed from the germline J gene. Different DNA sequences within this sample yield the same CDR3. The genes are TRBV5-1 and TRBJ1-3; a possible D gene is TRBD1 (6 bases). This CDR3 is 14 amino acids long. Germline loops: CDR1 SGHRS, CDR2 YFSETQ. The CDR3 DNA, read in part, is TGCGCCAGCAGCTTGACAGGGATAGGAAACACA. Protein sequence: CASSLTGIGNT. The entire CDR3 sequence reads CASSLTGIGNTIYF.

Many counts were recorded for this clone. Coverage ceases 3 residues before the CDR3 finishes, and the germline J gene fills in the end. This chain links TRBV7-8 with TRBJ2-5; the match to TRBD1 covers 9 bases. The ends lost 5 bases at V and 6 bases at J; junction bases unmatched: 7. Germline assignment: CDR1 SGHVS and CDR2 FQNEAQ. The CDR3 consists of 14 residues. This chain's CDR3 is CASSRSGTGKTQYF. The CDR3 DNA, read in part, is TGTGCCAGCAGCAGGTCCGGGACAGGGAAGACC.

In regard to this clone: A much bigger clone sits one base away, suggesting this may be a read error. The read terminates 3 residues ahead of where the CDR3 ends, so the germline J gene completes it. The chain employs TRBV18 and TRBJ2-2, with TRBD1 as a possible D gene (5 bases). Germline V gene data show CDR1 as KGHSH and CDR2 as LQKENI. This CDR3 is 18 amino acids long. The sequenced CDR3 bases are TGTGCCAGCTCCCCCGCGTCTACTCCCCCCTCTGGGGCCAACGTG. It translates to CASSPASTPPSGANV. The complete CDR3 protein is CASSPASTPPSGANVLFF.

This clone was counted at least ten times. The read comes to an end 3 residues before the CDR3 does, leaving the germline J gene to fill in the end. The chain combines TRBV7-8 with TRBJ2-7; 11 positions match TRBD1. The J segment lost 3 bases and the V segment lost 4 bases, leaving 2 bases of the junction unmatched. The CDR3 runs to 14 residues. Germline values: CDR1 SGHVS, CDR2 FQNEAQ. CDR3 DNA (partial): TGTGCCAGCAGCTATGGGACAGGGGGCTACGAG. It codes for CASSYGTGGYE. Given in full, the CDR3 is CASSYGTGGYEQYF.

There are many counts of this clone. Incomplete CDR3 DNA: TGTGCCAGCAGCCAATCGAGGGTTAAATCCATCACCGGGGAG. Protein sequence: CASSQSRVKSITGE. The complete CDR3 protein is CASSQSRVKSITGELFF. The V call is TRBV16, the J call TRBJ2-2; tentatively, D is TRBD2 (5 bases). The DNA ends 3 residues before the CDR3 does, and the rest of the CDR3 is filled in from the germline J gene. Germline values: CDR1 KGHSY, CDR2 FQNENV. This CDR3 comprises 17 residues. V lost 0 bases to trimming and J lost 4 bases, with 15 bases between them.

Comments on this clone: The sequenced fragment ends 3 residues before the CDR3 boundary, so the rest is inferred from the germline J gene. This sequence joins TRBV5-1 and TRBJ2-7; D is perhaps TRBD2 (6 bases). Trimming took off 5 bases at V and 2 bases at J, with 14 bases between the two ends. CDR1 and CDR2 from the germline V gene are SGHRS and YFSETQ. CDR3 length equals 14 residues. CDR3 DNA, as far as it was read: TGCGCCAGCAGGGAGGTGGCGGGAACCTACGAG. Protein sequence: CASREVAGTYE. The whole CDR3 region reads CASREVAGTYEQYF.

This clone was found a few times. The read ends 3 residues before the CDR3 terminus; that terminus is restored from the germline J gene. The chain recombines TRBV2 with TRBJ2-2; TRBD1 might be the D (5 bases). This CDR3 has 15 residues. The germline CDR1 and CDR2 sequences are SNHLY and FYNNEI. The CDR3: CASSQGRSYNSPLFF. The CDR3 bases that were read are TGTGCCAGCAGTCAGGGTAGATCCTATAATTCACCG.

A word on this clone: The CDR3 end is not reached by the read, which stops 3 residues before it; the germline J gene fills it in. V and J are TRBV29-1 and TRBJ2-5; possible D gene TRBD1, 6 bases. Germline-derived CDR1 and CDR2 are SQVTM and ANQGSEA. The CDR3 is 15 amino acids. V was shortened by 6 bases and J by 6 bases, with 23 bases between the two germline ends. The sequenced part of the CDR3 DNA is TGCAGCGTAGGAGACCGACAGGCGTTCGTACAGACC. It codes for CSVGDRQAFVQT. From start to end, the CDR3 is CSVGDRQAFVQTQYF.

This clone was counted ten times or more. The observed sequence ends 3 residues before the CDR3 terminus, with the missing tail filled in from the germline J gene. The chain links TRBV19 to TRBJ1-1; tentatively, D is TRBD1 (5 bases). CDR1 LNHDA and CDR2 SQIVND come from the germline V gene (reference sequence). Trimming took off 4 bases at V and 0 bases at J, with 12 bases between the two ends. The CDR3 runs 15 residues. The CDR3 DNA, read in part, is TGTGCCAGTAGTACAAGACAGCAATTGAACACTGAA. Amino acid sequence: CASSTRQQLNTE. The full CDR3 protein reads CASSTRQQLNTEAFF.

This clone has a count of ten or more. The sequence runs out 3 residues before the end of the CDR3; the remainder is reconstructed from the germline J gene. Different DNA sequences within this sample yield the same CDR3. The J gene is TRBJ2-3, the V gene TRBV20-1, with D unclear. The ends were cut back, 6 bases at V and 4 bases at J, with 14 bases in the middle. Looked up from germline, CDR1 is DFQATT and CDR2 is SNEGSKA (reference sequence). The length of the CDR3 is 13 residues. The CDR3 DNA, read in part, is TGCAGTGCCCAGTCCGCTTTGGCAGATACG. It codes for CSAQSALADT. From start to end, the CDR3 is CSAQSALADTQYF.

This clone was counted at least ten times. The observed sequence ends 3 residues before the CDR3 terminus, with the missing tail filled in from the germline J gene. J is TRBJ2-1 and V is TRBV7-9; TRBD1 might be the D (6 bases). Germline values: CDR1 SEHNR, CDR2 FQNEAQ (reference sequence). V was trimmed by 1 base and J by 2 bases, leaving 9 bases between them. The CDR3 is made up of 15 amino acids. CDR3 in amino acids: CASSLGGGAYNEQFF. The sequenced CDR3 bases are TGTGCCAGCAGCTTAGGAGGGGGAGCCTACAATGAG.

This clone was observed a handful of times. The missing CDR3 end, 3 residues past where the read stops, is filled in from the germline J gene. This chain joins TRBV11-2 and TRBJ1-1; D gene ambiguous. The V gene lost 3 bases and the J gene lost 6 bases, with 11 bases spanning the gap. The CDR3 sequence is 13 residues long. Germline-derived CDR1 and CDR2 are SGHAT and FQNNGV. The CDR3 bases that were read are TGTGCCAGCAGCTTTGTGAGGGCACCTGAA. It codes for CASSFVRAPE. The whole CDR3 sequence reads CASSFVRAPEAFF.

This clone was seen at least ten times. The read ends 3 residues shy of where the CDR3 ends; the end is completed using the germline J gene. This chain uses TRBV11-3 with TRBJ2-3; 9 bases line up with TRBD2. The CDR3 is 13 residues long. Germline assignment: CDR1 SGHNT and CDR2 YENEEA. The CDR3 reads CASGNSGSVTQYF. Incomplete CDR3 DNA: TGTGCCAGCGGGAATAGCGGGAGCGTCACG. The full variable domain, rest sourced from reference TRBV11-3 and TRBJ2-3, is EAGVVQSPRYKIIEKKQPVAFWCNPISGHNTLYWYLQNLGQGPELLIRYENEEAVDDSQLPKDRFSAERLKGVDSTLKIQPAELGDSAVYLCASGNSGSVTQYFGPGTRLTVL.

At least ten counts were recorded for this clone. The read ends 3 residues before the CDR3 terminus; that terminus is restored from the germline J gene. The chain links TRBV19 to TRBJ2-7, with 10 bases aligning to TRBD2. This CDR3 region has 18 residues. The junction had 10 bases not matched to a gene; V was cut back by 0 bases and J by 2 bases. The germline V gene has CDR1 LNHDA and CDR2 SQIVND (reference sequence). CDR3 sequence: CASSIERPSGSLAYEQYF. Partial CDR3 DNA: TGTGCCAGTAGTATAGAACGGCCTAGCGGGAGTCTGGCCTACGAG.

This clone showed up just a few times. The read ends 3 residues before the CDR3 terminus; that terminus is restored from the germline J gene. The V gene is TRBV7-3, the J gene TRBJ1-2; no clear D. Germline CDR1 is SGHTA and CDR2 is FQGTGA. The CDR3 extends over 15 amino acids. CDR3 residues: CASSLLAGGPYDYTF. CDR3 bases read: TGTGCCAGCAGCTTACTAGCGGGAGGGCCCTACGAC.

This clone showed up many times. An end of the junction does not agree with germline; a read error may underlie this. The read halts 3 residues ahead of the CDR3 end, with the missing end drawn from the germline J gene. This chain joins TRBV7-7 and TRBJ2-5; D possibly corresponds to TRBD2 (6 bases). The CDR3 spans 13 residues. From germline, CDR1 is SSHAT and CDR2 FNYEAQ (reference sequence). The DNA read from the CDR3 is TGTGCTAGCAGCTCCGGGGGCCAAGAGACC. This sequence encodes CASSSGGQET. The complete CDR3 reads CASSSGGQETQYF.

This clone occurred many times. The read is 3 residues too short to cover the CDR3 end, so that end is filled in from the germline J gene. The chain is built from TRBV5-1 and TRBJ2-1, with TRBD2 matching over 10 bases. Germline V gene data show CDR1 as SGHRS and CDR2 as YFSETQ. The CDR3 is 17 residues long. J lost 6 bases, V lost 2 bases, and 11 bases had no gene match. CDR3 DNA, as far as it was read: TGCGCCAGCAGCTTTCTAGCGGGAGCCCTAACTTCCAATGAG. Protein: CASSFLAGALTSNE. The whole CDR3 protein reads CASSFLAGALTSNEQFF. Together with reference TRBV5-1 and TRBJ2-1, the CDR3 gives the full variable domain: KAGVTQTPRYLIKTRGQQVTLSCSPISGHRSVSWYQQTPGQGLQFLFEYFSETQRNKGNFPGRFSGRQFSNSRSEMNVSTLELGDSALYLCASSFLAGALTSNEQFFGPGTRLTVL.

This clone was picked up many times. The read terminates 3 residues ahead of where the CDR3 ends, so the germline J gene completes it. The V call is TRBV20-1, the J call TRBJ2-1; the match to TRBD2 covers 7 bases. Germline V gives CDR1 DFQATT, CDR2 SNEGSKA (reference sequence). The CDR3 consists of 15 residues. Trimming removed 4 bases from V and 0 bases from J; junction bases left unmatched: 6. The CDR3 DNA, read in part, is TGCAGTGCTAAGAGCGGGACTTCCTCCTACAATGAG. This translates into CSAKSGTSSYNE. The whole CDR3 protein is CSAKSGTSSYNEQFF.